This T cell receptor beta chain was observed in a study of shared clonotypes between healthy human individuals. Study-wide findings and caveats: Four donors had roughly 5.2% of their naive CD4 clonotypes in common.

On this clone: The antigen remains unidentified.

Sequencing used immunoSEQ multiplex PCR; TCRdb keeps in-frame clones, though not all of them. The data contain about 2 million clones, approximately 94% of them singletons. Only CD45RO-negative cells positively selected for CCR7 counted as naive CD8 cells, so terminally differentiated effector memory CD45RA+ cells were excluded. Every one of the donors was a Caucasian adult that lived in Nashville, Tennessee. V dropped 4 bases and J dropped 5; count of bases not matched to a gene: 4. CDR1 and CDR2 from the germline V gene are LGHNA and YSLEER. This CDR3 contains 14 residues. Sample: naive CD8+ T cells sorted from blood. The chain has TRBV4-3 and TRBJ2-1; TRBD2 aligns across 8 bases. The sequence was obtained from a man younger than 35 in good health. The CDR3 DNA follows: TGCGCCAGCAGCCGCCTACTAGCGGACAATGAGCAGTTCTTC. It codes for CASSRLLADNEQFF.